Presented here are 21 T cell receptor beta chains from one specimen sequenced in a study of cytomegalovirus exposure and HLA in healthy donors. The PCR contained 60 Vbeta and 13 Jbeta primers. Some clones are missing from TCRdb's copy, which holds only in-frame ones; the method was immunoSEQ multiplex PCR. The table records about 130,000 clones, 80% of them present only once. Sample: PBMCs. These receptors all come from a male donor in good health and CMV-seronegative.

In this sample, this clone turned up once. The rearrangement joins TRBV6-5 to TRBJ2-7; D is undetermined. Germline V gives CDR1 MNHEY, CDR2 SVGAGI. This CDR3 has 13 amino acids. The V end lost 6 bases, the J end lost 3 bases, and 12 bases lay between the germline ends. CDR3 nucleotide sequence: TGTGCCAGCAGCCAACCCCCCGGCTACGAGCAGTACTTC. Translating it yields CASSQPPGYEQYF.

This clone was seen only a few times. V usage is TRBV14 and J usage is TRBJ2-1; tentative D call: TRBD2 (5 bases). The CDR3 loop spans 17 amino acids. The germline gives CDR1 SGHDN, CDR2 FVKESK. Trimming stripped 3 bases from V and 4 bases from J, with 19 bases between. The CDR3 DNA follows: TGTGCCAGCAGCCACCTCGCGGCGAGCGGCGGTTACAATGAGCAGTTCTTC. It specifies CASSHLAASGGYNEQFF.

The chain combines TRBV6-5 with TRBJ2-5; TRBD1 might be the D (6 bases). V was trimmed by 6 bases and J by 9 bases, leaving 20 bases between them. The CDR3 spans 14 residues. Germline CDR1 reads MNHEY; CDR2 reads SVGAGI. The CDR3 protein is CASSPIGPEGAQYF. CDR3 in DNA: TGTGCCAGCAGCCCCATAGGACCCGAGGGGGCCCAGTACTTC.

This chain uses TRBV4-1 with TRBJ1-3; 7 nucleotides match TRBD1. The CDR3 has 16 residues. Per germline, CDR1 MGHRA and CDR2 YSYEKL. V lost 4 bases and J lost 2; bases outside the gene matches: 8. The CDR3 sequence: CASSLTGTAAGNTIYF. As DNA, the CDR3 is TGCGCCAGCAGCCTCACCGGGACAGCAGCTGGAAACACCATATATTTT.

The chain combines TRBV5-4 with TRBJ2-3, with 10 bases that match TRBD2. Germline V CDR1 and CDR2: SGHNT, YYREEE (reference sequence). This CDR3 has 16 amino acids. With V trimmed by 4 bases and J by 1 base, 6 bases remained unmatched. Written as DNA, the CDR3 is TGTGCCAGCAGCACCAAAGCGGGAGGGGGCACAGATACGCAGTATTTT. It codes for CASSTKAGGGTDTQYF.

This chain connects TRBV27 to TRBJ2-2, with TRBD1 matching 10 bases. The CDR3 extends over 16 amino acids. J lost 7 bases, V lost 4 bases, and 9 bases had no gene match. The V gene's germline CDR1 is MNHEY and CDR2 SMNVEV (reference sequence). CDR3 sequence: CASSSLGTGEFGELFF. As DNA, the CDR3 is TGTGCCAGCAGTTCTCTCGGGACAGGGGAATTCGGGGAGCTGTTTTTT.

This chain joins TRBV28 and TRBJ1-4; TRBD1 might be the D (5 bases). There are 16 residues in the CDR3. The V gene's germline CDR1 is MDHEN and CDR2 SYDVKM. Trimming pared 5 bases from V and 4 bases from J, leaving 17 bases between. The CDR3 is CASSLLTDTDNEKLFF. The CDR3 nucleotides are TGTGCCAGCAGTCTTCTGACAGATACCGATAATGAAAAACTGTTTTTT.

V gene TRBV2 combines with J gene TRBJ1-1, with a tentative D call TRBD1 (6 bases). Per germline, CDR1 SNHLY and CDR2 FYNNEI. CDR3 size: 11 residues. Trimming pared 9 bases from V and 11 bases from J, leaving 16 bases between. The CDR3 region has the DNA TGTGCCAGAGGGACAAGCACTGGGGCTTTCTTT. It translates to CARGTSTGAFF.

As DNA, the CDR3 is TGTGCCTGGAGCGTCCGGGGGGTGATGCGGAACATTCAGTACTTC. This translates into CAWSVRGVMRNIQYF. The rearrangement links TRBV30 to TRBJ2-4; TRBD2 aligns across 7 bases. In germline, CDR1 is GTSNPN, CDR2 SVGIG (reference sequence). The CDR3 is 15 residues long. V shed 3 bases, J shed 7 bases, and the junction held 12 bases outside the gene matches.

The chain couples TRBV6-1 to TRBJ2-1; TRBD2 matches 9 bases. CDR3 size: 16 residues. Germline trimming cut 3 bases from V and 2 bases from J; bases unmatched to any gene: 5. Per the germline V gene, CDR1 is MNHNS and CDR2 is SASEGT. The CDR3 here is CASSDAAGGTYNEQFF. The CDR3 DNA reads as TGTGCCAGCAGTGATGCAGCGGGAGGAACCTACAATGAGCAGTTCTTC.

The chain couples TRBV19 to TRBJ1-2; 7 bases fit TRBD1. V dropped 3 bases and J dropped 5; count of bases not matched to a gene: 6. The germline V gene encodes CDR1 LNHDA and CDR2 SQIVND (reference sequence). The CDR3 consists of 14 residues. Here the CDR3 DNA reads TGTGCCAGTAGTATGAGGGGACAGCCGTATGGCTACACCTTC. It yields the protein CASSMRGQPYGYTF.

The CDR3 DNA reads TGTGCCAGTAGTATGGACAGGGGTAGGTTGAACACTGAAGCTTTCTTT. Translated, it gives CASSMDRGRLNTEAFF. The V gene is TRBV19, the J gene TRBJ1-1, with 9 bases matching TRBD1. There are 16 residues in the CDR3. V was clipped by 3 bases and J by 0 bases; unmatched bases: 5. CDR1 and CDR2 (germline): LNHDA, SQIVND (reference sequence).

In its sample, this clone was seen a few times. This chain links TRBV6-4 with TRBJ2-5; D unclear. This CDR3 spans 15 amino acids. V was trimmed by 0 bases and J by 0 bases, leaving 8 bases between them. Germline loops: CDR1 MRHNA, CDR2 SNTAGT. The DNA of the CDR3 is TGTGCCAGCAGTGACTCCGGCAGGTACCAAGAGACCCAGTACTTC. Protein: CASSDSGRYQETQYF.

This chain joins TRBV27 and TRBJ2-7; possibly TRBD1 for D (6 bases). The CDR3 sequence is 13 residues long. CDR1 is MNHEY, CDR2 SMNVEV, per germline (reference sequence). V was trimmed by 3 bases and J by 3 bases, leaving 9 bases between them. The CDR3, as DNA: TGTGCCAGCAGTTTCCCAGGGGTCTACGAGCAGTACTTC. Translated: CASSFPGVYEQYF.

The chain combines TRBV9 with TRBJ2-1; 10 nucleotides align to TRBD2. With 3 bases clipped from V and 4 bases from J, the junction kept 4 bases outside the gene matches. CDR1 is SGDLS and CDR2 is YYNGEE in the germline V gene. This CDR3 contains 15 residues. This CDR3 is CASSASGGQYNEQFF. The DNA of the CDR3 is TGTGCCAGCAGCGCTAGCGGGGGACAGTACAATGAGCAGTTCTTC.

This clone turned up a few times. The sample contains more than one DNA sequence encoding this CDR3. The chain couples TRBV4-3 to TRBJ2-6; D is perhaps TRBD2 (6 bases). CDR1 and CDR2 from the germline V gene are LGHNA and YSLEER. V gave up 0 bases and J gave up 1 base, with 7 bases separating them. The CDR3 has 16 residues. The chain's CDR3 is CASSQEAGSGANVLTF. The CDR3 DNA sequence: TGCGCCAGCAGCCAAGAGGCGGGGTCTGGGGCCAACGTCCTGACTTTC.

The chain joins TRBV9 to TRBJ1-6; D not resolved. V lost 2 bases, J lost 9 bases, and 12 bases lay in between. Germline assignment: CDR1 SGDLS and CDR2 YYNGEE. There are 14 residues in the CDR3. The CDR3 reads CASSVNDGSSPLHF. CDR3 DNA: TGTGCCAGCAGCGTCAATGACGGGTCTTCACCCCTCCACTTT.

This chain connects TRBV6-6 to TRBJ1-2; 8 bases are shared with TRBD1. The CDR3 runs 14 residues. After removal of 6 bases from V and 3 bases from J, the junction contained 6 bases not matched to a gene. Germline V gene sequence: CDR1 MNHNY, CDR2 SVGAGI (reference sequence). The CDR3 bases are TGTGCCAGCAGGACAGGGGTTTCTGACTATGGCTACACCTTC. Protein: CASRTGVSDYGYTF.

This clone was detected only a few times. The V call is TRBV4-1, the J call TRBJ2-7; D is unclear. V was pared by 6 bases and J by 2 bases, with 17 bases between. The CDR3 runs to 15 residues. Germline CDR1 is MGHRA and CDR2 is YSYEKL. The CDR3 loop reads CASSPVLRTPYEQYF. In nucleotides, the CDR3 is TGCGCCAGCAGTCCCGTTCTAAGAACTCCCTACGAGCAGTACTTC.

This CDR3 reads CASSPGRMNYEQYF. DNA of the CDR3: TGTGCCAGCAGCCCCGGCAGGATGAACTACGAGCAGTACTTC. The V and J genes are TRBV7-2 and TRBJ2-7; D gene unclear. V lost 5 bases and J lost 3, with 14 bases in between. The CDR3 spans 14 residues. Per germline, CDR1 SGHTA and CDR2 FQGNSA.

V gene TRBV5-8 combines with J gene TRBJ1-5; TRBD1 matches 7 bases. Looked up from germline, CDR1 is SGHTS and CDR2 is YDEGEE. CDR3 length: 16 residues. V was pared by 2 bases and J by 0 bases, with 5 bases of the junction left unmatched. In DNA, the CDR3 is TGTGCCAGCAGCTTCGGACAGGCATATAGCAATCAGCCCCAGCATTTT. It encodes CASSFGQAYSNQPQHF.